The rows below give T cell receptor beta chains drawn from one sample of a study of T cell responses to AZD1222 COVID-19 vaccine. The table came from immunoSEQ multiplex PCR; TCRdb's copy has only in-frame clones and leaves some out. The sample shows 150,000 or so clones, roughly 89% of them seen only once. Sequenced here: peripheral blood, sampled on day 0 of AZD1222 vaccination. The receptors were sampled from an adult in good health. CDR3s include the opening cysteine and the closing phenylalanine or tryptophan. Fields, in order: D gene, clone size, J gene, V gene, CDR3 protein, CDR3 DNA. A D gene is named only where the DNA matches it firmly. Size is omitted from some rows. Given values are once, few, many or a class for expanded clones.

d_gene: TRBD2; abundance: NA; j_gene: TRBJ2-7; v_gene: TRBV3-1/TRBV3-2; CDR3aa: CASSRGLAGDTYEQYF; CDR3nt: TGTGCCAGCAGCCGAGGACTAGCGGGGGACACCTACGAGCAGTACTTC
d_gene: NA; abundance: NA; j_gene: TRBJ2-7; v_gene: TRBV6-2/TRBV6-3; CDR3aa: CASSNWGEQYF; CDR3nt: TGTGCCAGCAGTAACTGGGGCGAGCAGTACTTC
d_gene: TRBD1; abundance: NA; j_gene: TRBJ1-5; v_gene: TRBV20-1; CDR3aa: CSASTTGGKNQPQHF; CDR3nt: TGCAGTGCTAGTACGACAGGGGGCAAGAATCAGCCCCAGCATTTT
d_gene: TRBD1; abundance: NA; j_gene: TRBJ1-1; v_gene: TRBV19; CDR3aa: CASKARGRGPNTEAFF; CDR3nt: TGTGCCAGTAAAGCCCGCGGGAGGGGGCCGAACACTGAAGCTTTCTTT
d_gene: TRBD1; abundance: NA; j_gene: TRBJ1-5; v_gene: TRBV7-8; CDR3aa: CASSLGGQGRQPQHF; CDR3nt: TGTGCCAGCAGCTTAGGGGGACAGGGGAGACAGCCCCAGCATTTT
d_gene: NA; abundance: NA; j_gene: TRBJ1-2; v_gene: TRBV29-1; CDR3aa: CSVEGMRGGGGYTF; CDR3nt: TGCAGCGTTGAGGGAATGAGAGGTGGGGGAGGCTACACCTTC
d_gene: NA; abundance: NA; j_gene: TRBJ1-4; v_gene: TRBV19; CDR3aa: CASSNGRPPEKLFF; CDR3nt: TGTGCCAGTAGTAATGGCAGGCCACCTGAAAAACTGTTTTTT
d_gene: NA; abundance: once; j_gene: TRBJ1-6; v_gene: TRBV6-5; CDR3aa: CASRQPLRVSPLHF; CDR3nt: TGTGCCAGCAGACAACCCCTCAGGGTTTCACCCCTCCACTTT
d_gene: NA; abundance: NA; j_gene: TRBJ1-4; v_gene: TRBV6-5; CDR3aa: CASSYSGPGTEKLFF; CDR3nt: TGTGCCAGCAGTTACTCTGGACCCGGGACGGAAAAACTGTTTTTT
d_gene: TRBD2; abundance: once; j_gene: TRBJ2-1; v_gene: TRBV6-4; CDR3aa: CASSKKLAGGINEQFF; CDR3nt: TGTGCCAGCAGTAAAAAACTAGCGGGGGGTATCAATGAGCAGTTCTTC
d_gene: NA; abundance: NA; j_gene: TRBJ1-1; v_gene: TRBV5-4; CDR3aa: CASSLNSRLEAFF; CDR3nt: TGTGCCAGCAGCTTAAACAGTCGCTTGGAAGCTTTCTTT
d_gene: TRBD1; abundance: NA; j_gene: TRBJ1-2; v_gene: TRBV7-9; CDR3aa: CASIRTGADGYTF; CDR3nt: TGTGCCAGCATCAGGACAGGGGCCGATGGCTACACCTTC
d_gene: NA; abundance: NA; j_gene: TRBJ2-7; v_gene: TRBV3-1/TRBV3-2; CDR3aa: CASSPGGVPYEQYF; CDR3nt: TGTGCCAGCAGCCCAGGGGGGGTGCCCTACGAGCAGTACTTC
d_gene: NA; abundance: NA; j_gene: TRBJ2-3; v_gene: TRBV28; CDR3aa: CASSEHGSSADTQYF; CDR3nt: TGTGCCAGCAGCGAACACGGGAGCTCCGCAGATACGCAGTATTTT
d_gene: NA; abundance: NA; j_gene: TRBJ1-5; v_gene: TRBV5-1; CDR3aa: CASSIGSNQPQHF; CDR3nt: TGCGCCAGCAGCATTGGCAGCAATCAGCCCCAGCATTTT